These 29 T cell receptor beta chains were sequenced from one sample in a study of cytomegalovirus exposure and HLA in healthy donors. The study ran its PCR with 60 Vbeta and 13 Jbeta primers. TCRdb keeps only in-frame clones here, not all; method: immunoSEQ multiplex PCR. This sample carries about 130,000 clones, roughly 85% of them seen once, and the ten largest clones take approximately 1.5%. The specimen sequenced was PBMCs. The receptor set was obtained from a man aged 35-49 years in good health and CMV-seronegative.

V usage is TRBV11-1 and J usage is TRBJ1-2; 7 positions match TRBD1. V shed 5 bases, J shed 2 bases, and the junction held 5 bases outside the gene matches. Germline V gene lookup returns CDR1 SGHAT and CDR2 FQDESV (reference sequence). This CDR3 is built from 14 residues. DNA of the CDR3: TGTGCCAGCAGCATAGGACAGGCGAACTATGGCTACACCTTC. This gives the protein CASSIGQANYGYTF.

V gene TRBV19 combines with J gene TRBJ2-6; weak D call: TRBD2 (6 bases). The V end lost 3 bases, the J end lost 2 bases, and 8 bases lay between the germline ends. Germline loops: CDR1 LNHDA, CDR2 SQIVND (reference sequence). The CDR3 spans 15 residues. CDR3 DNA: TGTGCCAGTAGTATGCGGGACCCTGGGGCCAACGTCCTGACTTTC. Translating gives CASSMRDPGANVLTF.

CDR3 in amino acids: CAMSEGVNTEAFF. CDR3 sequence (DNA): TGTGCCATGTCTGAAGGGGTGAACACTGAAGCTTTCTTT. V usage is TRBV10-3 and J usage is TRBJ1-1; TRBD1 might be the D (5 bases). The CDR3 has 13 residues. The germline CDR1 and CDR2 sequences are ENHRY and SYGVKD. V dropped 9 bases and J dropped 0 bases, with 11 bases sitting between them.

V usage is TRBV7-6 and J usage is TRBJ1-1, with D maybe TRBD1 (6 bases). CDR3 length equals 15 residues. V was trimmed by 1 base and J by 0 bases, leaving 9 bases between them. Per the germline V gene, CDR1 is SGHVS and CDR2 is FNYEAQ. CDR3 nucleotides: TGTGCCAGCAGCTTAGGTGGGGACATGAACACTGAAGCTTTCTTT. Translating it yields CASSLGGDMNTEAFF.

This clone was observed a single time. The chain combines TRBV4-1 with TRBJ1-2, with 8 positions matching TRBD1. With V trimmed by 1 base and J by 2 bases, 3 bases remained unmatched. In germline, CDR1 is MGHRA, CDR2 YSYEKL. The CDR3 extends over 15 amino acids. The CDR3 DNA reads TGCGCCAGCAGCCAAGTAGACAGGGGAAACTATGGCTACACCTTC. Translating it yields CASSQVDRGNYGYTF.

V usage is TRBV7-9 and J usage is TRBJ2-7, with D perhaps matching TRBD1 (5 bases). V was clipped by 4 bases and J by 3 bases, with 16 bases between them. The CDR3 is made up of 15 amino acids. Germline lookup yields CDR1 SEHNR and CDR2 FQNEAQ (reference sequence). The CDR3 sequence is CASSSTDTLSYEQYF. The CDR3 bases are TGTGCCAGCAGCTCCACGGACACGTTGAGCTACGAGCAGTACTTC.

The CDR3 DNA sequence: TGCGCCAGCAGCCAAGATTATTGGATTGGGACTAGCGGGAGTTACGAGCAGTACTTC. Protein product: CASSQDYWIGTSGSYEQYF. The chain employs TRBV4-3 and TRBJ2-7; 14 bases are shared with TRBD2. Germline CDR1 reads LGHNA; CDR2 reads YSLEER. With V trimmed by 0 bases and J by 4 bases, 11 bases remained unmatched. This CDR3 region has 19 residues.

The chain uses TRBV6-5 and TRBJ2-1; 9 nucleotides match TRBD2. Germline V gives CDR1 MNHEY, CDR2 SVGAGI. The J segment lost 2 bases and the V segment lost 6 bases, leaving 2 bases of the junction unmatched. The CDR3 runs 14 residues. CDR3 protein: CASRLAGTYNEQFF. In DNA form, the CDR3 reads TGTGCCAGCAGGCTAGCGGGGACCTACAATGAGCAGTTCTTC.

This clone has just a few counts. This rearrangement joins TRBV14 to TRBJ2-1, with TRBD2 matching 11 bases. This CDR3 contains 17 residues. The germline gives CDR1 SGHDN, CDR2 FVKESK. V trimming: 1 base; J trimming: 7 bases; junction bases outside the gene matches: 9. CDR3 sequence reads: CASSQGLTSGNRNEQFF. The CDR3 DNA sequence: TGTGCCAGCAGCCAAGGGCTGACTAGCGGGAATAGGAATGAGCAGTTCTTC.

The chain recombines TRBV5-5 with TRBJ2-5; D possibly corresponds to TRBD2 (6 bases). Trimming cost V 4 bases and J 4 bases, with 14 bases left between them. Germline values: CDR1 SGHKS, CDR2 YYEKEE (reference sequence). The CDR3 is 14 amino acids. CDR3 loop: CASSPRLVPETQYF. In nucleotides, the CDR3 is TGTGCCAGCAGCCCCCGACTAGTTCCAGAGACCCAGTACTTC.

The genes are TRBV6-5 and TRBJ1-2; possibly TRBD1 for D (6 bases). CDR1 is MNHEY and CDR2 is SVGAGI in the germline V gene. The CDR3 covers 13 residues. Trimming took 6 bases from V and 5 from J, leaving 13 bases between them. The CDR3 spells CASRQGLYYGYTF. In nucleotides, the CDR3 is TGTGCCAGCAGACAGGGCCTTTATTATGGCTACACCTTC.

Points on this clone: The same CDR3 arises from other DNA sequences in this sample as well. The genes are TRBV9 and TRBJ2-7; 11 bases match TRBD2. Germline V CDR1 and CDR2: SGDLS, YYNGEE. Trimming cost V 0 bases and J 3 bases; bases outside gene matches: 2. This CDR3 comprises 15 residues. CDR3 protein: CASSVGLAGGYEQYF. In nucleotides, the CDR3 is TGTGCCAGCAGCGTAGGGCTAGCGGGAGGCTACGAGCAGTACTTC. Supplemented by reference TRBV9 and TRBJ2-7, the full variable domain reads DSGVTQTPKHLITATGQRVTLRCSPRSGDLSVYWYQQSLDQGLQFLIQYYNGEERAKGNILERFSAQQFPDLHSELNLSSLELGDSALYFCASSVGLAGGYEQYFGPGTRLTVT.

CDR3 protein: CASRSRVPGEDNEQFF. The CDR3 nucleotides read TGTGCAAGTCGCTCGCGGGTCCCTGGGGAGGACAATGAGCAGTTCTTC. The chain joins TRBV12-2 to TRBJ2-1; the table's D gene call, TRBD2, was not cross checked with the DNA. TRBV12-2 is shown as a pseudogene. CDR3 length: 16 amino acids.

This sequence joins TRBV10-3 and TRBJ1-1; D is perhaps TRBD1 (6 bases). Germline loops: CDR1 ENHRY, CDR2 SYGVKD. V was cut by 5 bases and J by 7 bases, with 8 bases left in between. The CDR3 consists of 11 residues. The CDR3: CAISLQGEAFF. DNA of the CDR3: TGTGCCATCAGTTTACAGGGTGAAGCTTTCTTT.

The chain has TRBV7-2 and TRBJ1-5; D is perhaps TRBD1 (6 bases). CDR3 length: 15 amino acids. Trimming pared 3 bases from V and 3 bases from J, leaving 12 bases between. Per the germline V gene, CDR1 is SGHTA and CDR2 is FQGNSA. The CDR3 coding sequence is TGTGCCAGCAGCTTCGACGGGACATTCAATCAGCCCCAGCATTTT. Amino acid sequence: CASSFDGTFNQPQHF.

This chain uses TRBV7-2 with TRBJ2-3, with 9 bases matching TRBD1. Per the germline V gene, CDR1 is SGHTA and CDR2 is FQGNSA. The junction had 2 bases not matched to a gene; V was cut back by 1 base and J by 6 bases. The CDR3 sequence is 14 residues long. CDR3 DNA: TGTGCCAGCAGCTTAGGGACAGGGGTGGATACGCAGTATTTT. Its protein product is CASSLGTGVDTQYF.

The chain couples TRBV6-5 to TRBJ1-1; weak D call: TRBD1 (5 bases). Trimming took 5 bases from V and 3 from J, leaving 13 bases between them. Germline CDR1 and CDR2: MNHEY and SVGAGI. This CDR3 is built from 14 residues. The CDR3 reads CASSPGGVDTEAFF. The CDR3 region has the DNA TGTGCCAGCAGTCCCGGAGGGGTTGACACTGAAGCTTTCTTT.

The chain is built from TRBV5-5 and TRBJ2-7; D ambiguous. CDR1 is SGHKS, CDR2 YYEKEE, per germline (reference sequence). V dropped 7 bases and J dropped 2 bases, with 16 bases sitting between them. The length of the CDR3 is 14 residues. CDR3 in DNA: TGTGCCAGCTCTGACGGTTCAGGTCCCTACGAGCAGTACTTC. It encodes CASSDGSGPYEQYF.

J is TRBJ2-2 and V is TRBV27; the D is unclear. From germline, CDR1 is MNHEY and CDR2 SMNVEV (reference sequence). Trimming cost V 0 bases and J 1 base, with 6 bases left between them. The CDR3 length is 15 residues. The CDR3 region is CASSLSAGNTGELFF. CDR3 nucleotide sequence: TGTGCCAGCAGTTTATCGGCAGGGAACACCGGGGAGCTGTTTTTT.

The chain combines TRBV7-2 with TRBJ1-1; no firm D call. The CDR3 has 14 amino acids. The V and J ends lost 1 base and 0 bases respectively, with 6 bases between them. From germline, CDR1 is SGHTA and CDR2 FQGNSA. CDR3 sequence reads: CASSLGLMNTEAFF. As DNA, the CDR3 is TGTGCCAGCAGCTTAGGGCTGATGAACACTGAAGCTTTCTTT.

The chain combines TRBV5-1 with TRBJ2-3; 7 bases are a match to TRBD2. V lost 1 base, J lost 0 bases, and 2 bases stayed unmatched. The CDR3 is made up of 15 amino acids. CDR1 and CDR2 (germline): SGHRS, YFSETQ. CDR3 loop: CASSLSGASTDTQYF. For the CDR3, the DNA is TGCGCCAGCAGCTTGAGCGGGGCTAGCACAGATACGCAGTATTTT.

The gene calls are TRBV5-6 and TRBJ1-1; D not resolved. V lost 0 bases, J lost 4 bases, and 13 bases lay in between. The germline V gene has CDR1 SGHDT and CDR2 YYEEEE. This CDR3 has 15 residues. DNA for the CDR3: TGTGCCAGCAGCTTGGGCAGGATTGGGAGCACTGAAGCTTTCTTT. Its translation: CASSLGRIGSTEAFF.

The J gene is TRBJ1-3, the V gene TRBV14; 7 bases map to TRBD1. The CDR3 length is 16 residues. Germline loops: CDR1 SGHDN, CDR2 FVKESK. J lost 0 bases, V lost 2 bases, and 4 bases had no gene match. CDR3 residues: CASSQQGVYSGNTIYF. The CDR3 DNA follows: TGTGCCAGCAGCCAACAGGGGGTTTACTCTGGAAACACCATATATTTT.

The genes are TRBV19 and TRBJ1-1; the D is unclear. The germline V gene has CDR1 LNHDA and CDR2 SQIVND (reference sequence). Deletions cut 3 bases from V and 2 bases from J, with 16 bases between. The CDR3 has 16 amino acids. CDR3 in amino acids: CASSIGPGRRNTEAFF. CDR3 DNA sequence: TGTGCCAGTAGTATCGGCCCCGGCAGGCGCAACACTGAAGCTTTCTTT.

The chain uses TRBV19 and TRBJ2-3; 10 bases agree with TRBD2. Losses at the gene ends were 7 bases for V and 5 bases for J; bases not matched to a gene: 9. There are 15 residues in the CDR3. Germline CDR1 LNHDA, CDR2 SQIVND (reference sequence). The CDR3 DNA reads as TGTGCCAGTACAACTAGCGGGGACCGGTTAGATACGCAGTATTTT. Translating it yields CASTTSGDRLDTQYF.

This chain uses TRBV6-1 with TRBJ2-1; TRBD2 might be the D (7 bases). This CDR3 region has 16 residues. Germline loops: CDR1 MNHNS, CDR2 SASEGT. V lost 4 bases and J 2 bases, leaving 15 bases between the germline ends. The CDR3 nucleotides read TGTGCCAGCAGTGTGGAGGGGGAGGGGACCTACAATGAGCAGTTCTTC. Translation: CASSVEGEGTYNEQFF.

The chain combines TRBV15 with TRBJ2-1; a weak D match, TRBD2 (5 bases). Trimming pared 2 bases from V and 10 bases from J, leaving 12 bases between. The length of the CDR3 is 13 residues. Germline CDR1 reads LNHNV; CDR2 reads YYDKDF (reference sequence). The CDR3 sequence is CATSRSLAGEQFF. The CDR3 DNA follows: TGTGCCACCAGCAGATCGCTAGCAGGCGAGCAGTTCTTC.

The V gene is TRBV14, the J gene TRBJ2-7; unclear D gene. The CDR3 is made up of 12 amino acids. Trimming pared 4 bases from V and 4 bases from J, leaving 8 bases between. The germline V gene has CDR1 SGHDN and CDR2 FVKESK. CDR3 loop: CASSPGFYEQYF. The CDR3 DNA follows: TGTGCCAGCAGCCCCGGGTTTTACGAGCAGTACTTC.

CDR3 in amino acids: CASYETGNMNTEAFF. In DNA form, the CDR3 reads TGTGCCAGCTACGAGACAGGGAACATGAACACTGAAGCTTTCTTT. This chain connects TRBV18 to TRBJ1-1, with 7 positions matching TRBD1. The CDR3 sequence is 15 residues long. Germline loops: CDR1 KGHSH, CDR2 LQKENI. Trimming took 7 bases from V and 0 from J; bases not matched to a gene: 8. The full variable domain, rest sourced from reference TRBV18 and TRBJ1-1, is NAGVMQNPRHLVRRRGQEARLRCSPMKGHSHVYWYRQLPEEGLKFMVYLQKENIIDESGMPKERFSAEFPKEGPSILRIQQVVRGDSAAYFCASYETGNMNTEAFFGQGTRLTVV.